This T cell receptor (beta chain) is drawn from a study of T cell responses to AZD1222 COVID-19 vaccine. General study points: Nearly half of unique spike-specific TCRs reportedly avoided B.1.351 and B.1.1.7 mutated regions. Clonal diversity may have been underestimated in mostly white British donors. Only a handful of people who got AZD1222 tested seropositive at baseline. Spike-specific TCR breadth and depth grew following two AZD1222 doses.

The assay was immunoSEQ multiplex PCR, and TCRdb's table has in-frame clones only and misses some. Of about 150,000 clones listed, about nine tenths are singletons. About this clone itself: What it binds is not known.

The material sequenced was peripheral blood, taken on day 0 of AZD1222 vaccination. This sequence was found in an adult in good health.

The CDR3 region has the DNA TGTGCCAGTAGTTCCGGGAACTATGGCTACACCTTC. This codes for CASSSGNYGYTF. J is TRBJ1-2 and V is TRBV19; D is uncertain. CDR1 and CDR2 from the germline V gene are LNHDA and SQIVND (reference sequence). The CDR3 spans 12 residues. V lost 5 bases and J 2 bases, leaving 6 bases between the germline ends.